Each of the 22 T cell receptor beta chains below was sequenced from the same sample in a study of T cell clonality in common variable immunodeficiency. Sequencing was performed with immunoSEQ multiplex PCR; in TCRdb, only in-frame clones are kept and a portion is missing. Recorded here are tens of thousands of clones, none singletons. Sample: peripheral blood mononuclear cells. These receptors were obtained from a person aged 18 to 70 in good health.

This clone was observed many times. CDR3 sequence: CASSQSQNPYEQYF. CDR3 DNA (partial): TGTGCCAGCAGCCAAAGCCAAAACCCCTACGAG. This sequence joins TRBV14 and TRBJ2-7; D is undetermined. The read gets to within 3 residues of the CDR3 end, and the germline J gene fills in the rest. This CDR3 region has 14 residues. Trimming removed 2 bases at V and 2 bases at J, with 10 bases between. The germline V gene encodes CDR1 SGHDN and CDR2 FVKESK.

This clone came up many times. Coverage ceases 3 residues before the CDR3 finishes, and the germline J gene fills in the end. J is TRBJ1-6 and V is TRBV5-1, with D possibly matching TRBD1 (6 bases). V lost 4 bases and J 9 bases, leaving 20 bases between the germline ends. The CDR3 is 16 amino acids. CDR1 and CDR2 (germline): SGHRS, YFSETQ. The CDR3 DNA, read in part, is TGCGCCAGCAGCCCGACATCGGGGGGGGCCGGTTCACCC. It specifies CASSPTSGGAGSP. The complete CDR3 reads CASSPTSGGAGSPLHF.

This clone came up a few times. Read coverage stops 3 residues before the CDR3 terminus; the germline J gene supplies the remainder. This sequence joins TRBV5-5 and TRBJ1-5, with TRBD1 matching over 10 bases. The CDR3 is made up of 15 amino acids. Germline-derived CDR1 and CDR2 are SGHKS and YYEKEE (reference sequence). The V and J ends lost 5 bases and 4 bases, in that order; junction bases with no gene match: 6. This CDR3 reads CASSTAGQGNQPQHF. The part of the CDR3 DNA that was read is TGTGCCAGCAGTACGGCGGGACAGGGGAATCAGCCC.

This clone was detected many times. The missing CDR3 end, 3 residues past where the read stops, is filled in from the germline J gene. The chain joins TRBV6-2 or TRBV6-3 to TRBJ2-2; D not resolved. The ends were cut back, 0 bases at V and 6 bases at J, with 11 bases in the middle. This CDR3 is 15 amino acids long. CDR1 is MNHEY, CDR2 SVGEGT, per germline. The CDR3 bases that were read are TGTGCCAGCAGTTACTCGTATATAGCAGCCGGGGAG. Translating gives CASSYSYIAAGE. The whole CDR3 is CASSYSYIAAGELFF.

At least ten counts were recorded for this clone. Coverage ceases 3 residues before the CDR3 finishes, and the germline J gene fills in the end. The chain couples TRBV5-1 to TRBJ1-2; no firm D call. The germline gives CDR1 SGHRS, CDR2 YFSETQ. The CDR3 sequence is 15 residues long. Deletions cut 5 bases from V and 7 bases from J, with 21 bases between. The CDR3 region is CASREGPEDLIGYTF. CDR3 DNA, as far as it was read: TGCGCCAGCAGAGAAGGGCCAGAGGATCTCATTGGC.

In its sample, this clone was seen many times. CDR3 bases read: TGTGCCTGGACCGGGTTCTCTGGAAACACC. Its protein is CAWTGFSGNT. Given in full, the CDR3 is CAWTGFSGNTIYF. V gene TRBV30 combines with J gene TRBJ1-3, with unresolved D. The read finishes 3 residues shy of the CDR3 end, and the germline J gene is used to complete it. Germline V gene lookup returns CDR1 GTSNPN and CDR2 SVGIG (reference sequence). Between the trimmed V and J ends, which lost 4 bases and 0 bases, there was a span of 7 bases. The CDR3 extends over 13 amino acids.

This clone was seen repeatedly, ten times or more. With the read ending 3 residues before the CDR3 end, the germline J gene is used to fill in that end. This chain connects TRBV15 to TRBJ2-3, with 8 bases lining up with TRBD2. The CDR3 consists of 15 residues. Unmatched junction bases numbered 10, after V lost 5 bases and J lost 6 bases. Germline V gives CDR1 LNHNV, CDR2 YYDKDF (reference sequence). The sequenced part of the CDR3 DNA is TGTGCCACCAGCTTCCGGACTAGCAATAAGGATACG. Translation: CATSFRTSNKDT. The full-length CDR3 reads as CATSFRTSNKDTQYF.

This clone was observed at least ten times. Read coverage stops 3 residues before the CDR3 terminus; the germline J gene supplies the remainder. This chain connects TRBV7-2 to TRBJ2-1, with 11 positions matching TRBD1. Germline values: CDR1 SGHTA, CDR2 FQGNSA. The CDR3 runs 14 residues. Trimming removed 5 bases from V and 8 bases from J; junction bases left unmatched: 5. The CDR3 sequence is CASSPDRGQDEQFF. The DNA read from the CDR3 is TGTGCCAGCAGCCCGGACAGGGGGCAGGATGAG. Filled out from reference TRBV7-2 and TRBJ2-1, the complete variable domain reads GAGVSQSPSNKVTEKGKDVELRCDPISGHTALYWYRQSLGQGLEFLIYFQGNSAPDKSGLPSDRFSAERTGGSVSTLTIQRTQQEDSAVYLCASSPDRGQDEQFFGPGTRLTVL.

This clone was counted ten times or more. The read terminates 3 residues before the CDR3 end, so the remaining end is supplied by the germline J gene. V usage is TRBV5-5 and J usage is TRBJ1-4; D not resolved. V was shortened by 4 bases and J by 0 bases, with 10 bases between the two germline ends. The CDR3 length is 15 residues. Germline V gives CDR1 SGHKS, CDR2 YYEKEE (reference sequence). The part of the CDR3 DNA that was read is TGTGCCAGCAGCCGCGACACTGCAACTAATGAAAAA. Translated, it gives CASSRDTATNEK. The complete CDR3 reads CASSRDTATNEKLFF.

Many counts were recorded for this clone. Read sequence stops 3 residues before the CDR3 end, and the germline J gene provides the missing end. This chain connects TRBV7-9 to TRBJ2-1; 9 bases map to TRBD2. Losses at the gene ends were 5 bases for V and 4 bases for J; bases not matched to a gene: 6. The CDR3 covers 15 residues. CDR1 SEHNR and CDR2 FQNEAQ come from the germline V gene (reference sequence). CDR3: CASSQTSGAYNEQFF. Incomplete CDR3 DNA: TGTGCCAGCAGCCAGACTAGCGGAGCATACAATGAG. Full variable domain (rest looked up from reference TRBV7-9 and TRBJ2-1): DTGVSQNPRHKITKRGQNVTFRCDPISEHNRLYWYRQTLGQGPEFLTYFQNEAQLEKSRLLSDRFSAERPKGSFSTLEIQRTEQGDSAMYLCASSQTSGAYNEQFFGPGTRLTVL.

The CDR3 DNA, read in part, is TGTGCCAGCAGCGCCCGGGACAATGAG. It specifies CASSARDNE. From start to end, the CDR3 is CASSARDNEQFF. The chain couples TRBV13 to TRBJ2-1; no firm D call. With the read ending 3 residues before the CDR3 end, the germline J gene is used to fill in that end. CDR1 and CDR2 (germline): PRHDT, FYEKMQ (reference sequence). The CDR3 consists of 12 residues. V lost 5 bases and J 5 bases, leaving 7 bases between the germline ends. The variable domain in full, completed from reference TRBV13 and TRBJ2-1, reads AAGVIQSPRHLIKEKRETATLKCYPIPRHDTVYWYQQGPGQDPQFLISFYEKMQSDKGSIPDRFSAQQFSDYHSELNMSSLELGDSALYFCASSARDNEQFFGPGTRLTVL.

At least ten counts were recorded for this clone. The CDR3 is cut off 3 residues early in the read; its end comes from the germline J gene. J is TRBJ1-1 and V is TRBV5-1, with TRBD1 identical over 9 bases. There are 15 residues in the CDR3. Germline V lookup: CDR1 SGHRS, CDR2 YFSETQ. The V segment lost 4 bases and the J segment 6 bases; nucleotides outside the gene matches: 10. The DNA read from the CDR3 is TGCGCCAGCAGCGAGGGACAGGGTGGAAATTCTGAA. Encoded protein: CASSEGQGGNSE. The whole CDR3 region reads CASSEGQGGNSEAFF.

This clone has a count of ten or more. Sequencing ends 3 residues short of the CDR3 end; the germline J gene provides the rest. V and J are TRBV2 and TRBJ2-7; 7 nucleotides line up with TRBD1. V lost 6 bases to trimming and J lost 3 bases; unmatched junction nucleotides: 8. This CDR3 has 14 residues. CDR1 and CDR2 (germline): SNHLY, FYNNEI. This CDR3 is CASRTRQGHYEQYF. The CDR3 DNA, read in part, is TGTGCCAGCAGGACGCGACAGGGCCACTACGAG.

This clone appeared a few times. The CDR3 goes on 3 residues after the read ends, and that part is filled in from the germline J gene. The chain has TRBV7-3 and TRBJ2-5; 7 bases match TRBD2. The germline gives CDR1 SGHTA, CDR2 FQGTGA. This CDR3 has 14 amino acids. J gave up 4 bases and V 4 bases, and 6 bases lay outside the gene matches. CDR3 bases read: TGTGCCAGCAGCTGGCGGGGAGGGCTAGAGACC. Protein sequence: CASSWRGGLET. The entire CDR3 sequence reads CASSWRGGLETQYF.

This clone was detected many times. The read finishes 3 residues shy of the CDR3 end, and the germline J gene is used to complete it. This chain connects TRBV5-1 to TRBJ2-2; D gene unclear. CDR3 length: 15 amino acids. Germline CDR1 and CDR2: SGHRS and YFSETQ. Trimming stripped 2 bases from V and 0 bases from J, with 8 bases between. The CDR3 protein is CASSLGDTNTGELFF. The CDR3 bases that were read are TGCGCCAGCAGCTTAGGTGATACGAACACCGGGGAG.

This clone was recorded at least ten times. Read coverage stops 3 residues before the CDR3 terminus; the germline J gene supplies the remainder. The genes are TRBV7-9 and TRBJ1-6, with D perhaps TRBD1 (6 bases). Trimming took 2 bases from V and 10 from J, leaving 12 bases between them. In germline, CDR1 is SEHNR, CDR2 FQNEAQ (reference sequence). The CDR3 is 14 residues long. CDR3 bases read: TGTGCCAGCAGCTTATCCGGGGGGCGATCACCC. Encoded protein: CASSLSGGRSP. The complete CDR3 sequence is CASSLSGGRSPLHF.

Many counts were recorded for this clone. With the read ending 3 residues before the CDR3 end, the germline J gene is used to fill in that end. The J gene is TRBJ1-1, the V gene TRBV30; D perhaps matches TRBD1 (6 bases). Trimming left V 4 bases short and J 3 bases short, with 12 bases between. In germline, CDR1 is GTSNPN, CDR2 SVGIG (reference sequence). This CDR3 is built from 13 residues. CDR3 bases read: TGTGCCTGGAACAGGGAATGGGACACTGAA. Translation: CAWNREWDTE. The whole CDR3 protein reads CAWNREWDTEAFF. The full variable domain, its missing parts supplied by reference TRBV30 and TRBJ1-1, is SQTIHQWPATLVQPVGSPLSLECTVEGTSNPNLYWYRQAAGRGLQLLFYSVGIGQISSEVPQNLSASRPQDRQFILSSKKLLLSDSGFYLCAWNREWDTEAFFGQGTRLTVV.

This clone was counted many times. The read gets to within 3 residues of the CDR3 end, and the germline J gene fills in the rest. V is TRBV11-2 and J is TRBJ1-1; TRBD1 agrees at 8 bases. The trim removed 1 base at V and 0 bases at J, leaving 1 base unmatched. This CDR3 contains 15 residues. Germline lookup yields CDR1 SGHAT and CDR2 FQNNGV. CDR3 DNA (partial): TGTGCCAGCAGCTTAGGGACAGGGTTGAACACTGAA. Encoded protein: CASSLGTGLNTE. The entire CDR3 sequence reads CASSLGTGLNTEAFF.

In this sample, this clone turned up many times. The CDR3 is cut off 3 residues early in the read; its end comes from the germline J gene. The J gene is TRBJ2-1, the V gene TRBV5-1; D may be TRBD2 (6 bases). CDR3 length equals 15 residues. Germline CDR1 is SGHRS and CDR2 is YFSETQ. Trimming stripped 7 bases from V and 7 bases from J, with 21 bases between. The CDR3 region is CASQRDSSFGNEQFF. The DNA read from the CDR3 is TGCGCCAGCCAGAGGGACTCCAGTTTTGGAAATGAG. Variable domain in full (rest from reference TRBV5-1 and TRBJ2-1): KAGVTQTPRYLIKTRGQQVTLSCSPISGHRSVSWYQQTPGQGLQFLFEYFSETQRNKGNFPGRFSGRQFSNSRSEMNVSTLELGDSALYLCASQRDSSFGNEQFFGPGTRLTVL.

This clone showed up many times. The read terminates 3 residues before the CDR3 end, so the remaining end is supplied by the germline J gene. The rearrangement uses TRBV20-1 and TRBJ2-5; 8 bases line up with TRBD2. Trimming removed 2 bases from V and 3 bases from J; junction bases left unmatched: 5. CDR1 DFQATT and CDR2 SNEGSKA come from the germline V gene (reference sequence). This CDR3 region has 14 residues. Incomplete CDR3 DNA: TGCAGTGCTAGACGAAGCGGGAGTGAAGAGACC. Its translation: CSARRSGSEET. The whole CDR3 is CSARRSGSEETQYF.

This clone showed up many times. The read stops 3 residues short of the end of the CDR3; the missing end is completed from the germline J gene. This rearrangement joins TRBV4-1 to TRBJ2-3; 9 nucleotides line up with TRBD2. Trimming took 0 bases from V and 3 from J; bases not matched to a gene: 7. CDR1 MGHRA and CDR2 YSYEKL come from the germline V gene. This CDR3 comprises 17 residues. CDR3: CASSQELAGVGTDTQYF. The sequenced part of the CDR3 DNA is TGCGCCAGCAGCCAAGAGTTAGCGGGGGTGGGTACAGATACG.

Many counts were recorded for this clone. The read terminates 3 residues ahead of where the CDR3 ends, so the germline J gene completes it. V is TRBV2 and J is TRBJ2-6; 8 nucleotides match TRBD1. CDR1 and CDR2 (germline): SNHLY, FYNNEI. The V segment lost 4 bases and the J segment 0 bases; nucleotides outside the gene matches: 5. This CDR3 comprises 17 residues. CDR3 bases read: TGTGCCAGCAGTGGACGGGACAGGAGCTCTGGGGCCAACGTC. As protein: CASSGRDRSSGANV. The whole CDR3 protein reads CASSGRDRSSGANVLTF.